The 20 T cell receptor beta chains listed next were all sequenced from one sample in a study of blood T cell repertoires in COVID-19 (TCRdb year 2020). Libraries came from the immunoSEQ multiplex PCR assay. Held by TCRdb, this immuneACCESS table contains in-frame sequences only and omits some clones. Under half of the omission traces to an unresolved V gene where checked; the cause of the rest is unknown. Counted in this sample were about 360,000 clones; about 86% of them appeared once. The ten largest account for roughly 7.2% of the sample. Sequenced: peripheral blood. The origin of the receptors is a woman aged 55-69 years with COVID-19, enrolled during active disease.

V gene TRBV7-2 combines with J gene TRBJ1-5; TRBD1 matches 8 bases. The CDR3 totals 15 residues. After removal of 5 bases from V and 7 bases from J, the junction contained 10 bases not matched to a gene. Germline assignment: CDR1 SGHTA and CDR2 FQGNSA. In nucleotides, the CDR3 is TGTGCCAGCAGCCTAGGACAGGGTAGAGGACAGCCCCAGCATTTT. This gives the protein CASSLGQGRGQPQHF.

V is TRBV7-2 and J is TRBJ2-1, with TRBD2 as a possible D gene (7 bases). Trimming stripped 3 bases from V and 4 bases from J, with 16 bases between. The CDR3 is 16 residues long. Germline CDR1 reads SGHTA; CDR2 reads FQGNSA. The CDR3 nucleotides are TGTGCCAGCAGCTTCTACCGCGGGGGCCGTTACAATGAGCAGTTCTTC. Translated, it gives CASSFYRGGRYNEQFF.

This clone was counted a single time. The chain joins TRBV9 to TRBJ1-4, with 7 bases aligning to TRBD1. This CDR3 region has 15 residues. Germline values: CDR1 SGDLS, CDR2 YYNGEE. V lost 3 bases to trimming and J lost 4 bases; unmatched junction nucleotides: 6. This CDR3 reads CASSEYRGDNEKLFF. The CDR3, as DNA: TGTGCCAGCAGCGAATACAGGGGTGATAATGAAAAACTGTTTTTT.

This clone was seen just once. The chain couples TRBV4-2 to TRBJ2-1, with 8 bases matching TRBD2. Germline CDR1 and CDR2: LGHNA and YNFKEQ. The CDR3 is made up of 16 amino acids. The V and J ends lost 2 bases and 10 bases, in that order; junction bases with no gene match: 13. In DNA form, the CDR3 reads TGTGCCAGCAGCCAACCCCCGGGGACTAGTCTTAGCGAGCAGTTCTTC. This gives the protein CASSQPPGTSLSEQFF.

The chain is built from TRBV27 and TRBJ2-2, with a tentative D call TRBD2 (6 bases). Looked up from germline, CDR1 is MNHEY and CDR2 is SMNVEV (reference sequence). The V gene lost 0 bases and the J gene lost 1 base, with 9 bases spanning the gap. The CDR3 has 16 residues. The CDR3 is CASSLSYGGNTGELFF. The CDR3, as DNA: TGTGCCAGCAGTTTATCCTACGGGGGGAACACCGGGGAGCTGTTTTTT.

The chain carries TRBV4-2 and TRBJ2-1; TRBD1 matches 8 bases. This CDR3 is 15 amino acids long. The ends lost 1 base at V and 2 bases at J; junction bases unmatched: 1. From germline, CDR1 is LGHNA and CDR2 YNFKEQ. The CDR3 region is CASSQATGAYNEQFF. Here the CDR3 DNA reads TGTGCCAGCAGCCAAGCGACAGGGGCCTACAATGAGCAGTTCTTC.

This clone was seen ten or more times. The sample contains more than one DNA sequence encoding this CDR3. V is TRBV18 and J is TRBJ1-5, with a weak D call TRBD1 (5 bases). Germline V gene lookup returns CDR1 KGHSH and CDR2 LQKENI. This CDR3 is 14 amino acids long. The ends were cut back, 3 bases at V and 4 bases at J, with 10 bases in the middle. For the CDR3, the DNA is TGTGCCAGCTCACCGACGGGGGGTAATCAGCCCCAGCATTTT. This encodes CASSPTGGNQPQHF.

The chain joins TRBV9 to TRBJ2-5, with D perhaps matching TRBD1 (6 bases). Germline CDR1 SGDLS, CDR2 YYNGEE. The CDR3 spans 15 residues. V lost 1 base and J lost 9, with 19 bases in between. The CDR3 DNA is TGTGCCAGCAGCGTATCCGGGGACAAGGGCCAGGCCCAGTACTTC. Amino acids: CASSVSGDKGQAQYF.

The chain is built from TRBV7-8 and TRBJ1-4; D may be TRBD1 (6 bases). Trimming cost V 5 bases and J 5 bases, with 21 bases left between them. This CDR3 is 17 amino acids long. The germline gives CDR1 SGHVS, CDR2 FQNEAQ. The CDR3 protein is CASSQSRDIHPNEKLFF. CDR3 sequence (DNA): TGTGCCAGCAGCCAGTCCCGGGACATTCACCCCAATGAAAAACTGTTTTTT.

This clone occurred a few times. The gene calls are TRBV5-4 and TRBJ2-7, with 10 bases lining up with TRBD2. The CDR3 loop spans 16 amino acids. J lost 2 bases, V lost 0 bases, and 5 bases had no gene match. Germline CDR1 is SGHNT and CDR2 is YYREEE (reference sequence). The CDR3 reads CASSLDSGGIAYEQYF. CDR3 in DNA: TGTGCCAGCAGCTTGGATAGCGGGGGGATTGCCTACGAGCAGTACTTC.

This chain joins TRBV2 and TRBJ1-3, with 12 nucleotides matching TRBD1. CDR3 length equals 14 residues. CDR1 and CDR2 from the germline V gene are SNHLY and FYNNEI. The J segment lost 8 bases and the V segment lost 5 bases, leaving 4 bases of the junction unmatched. The CDR3 nucleotides are TGTGCCAGCAGTAGGGGACAGGGGGCGCACACCATATATTTT. It encodes CASSRGQGAHTIYF.

This chain links TRBV5-8 with TRBJ1-5, with no clear D. Deletions cut 2 bases from V and 4 bases from J, with 10 bases between. Germline CDR1 SGHTS, CDR2 YDEGEE. The CDR3 is 14 amino acids. The CDR3 here is CASSFMAGNQPQHF. CDR3 sequence (DNA): TGTGCCAGCAGCTTTATGGCGGGAAATCAGCCCCAGCATTTT. Looking up the rest from reference TRBV5-8 and TRBJ1-5 gives the full variable domain: EAGVTQSPTHLIKTRGQQATLRCSPISGHTSVYWYQQALGLGLQFLLWYDEGEERNRGNFPPRFSGRQFPNYSSELNVNALELEDSALYLCASSFMAGNQPQHFGDGTRLSIL.

The chain links TRBV5-1 to TRBJ2-1; 13 bases map to TRBD2. Trimming cost V 4 bases and J 8 bases; bases outside gene matches: 3. Per germline, CDR1 SGHRS and CDR2 YFSETQ. CDR3 size: 14 residues. CDR3 in amino acids: CASSVGLAGDEQFF. Here the CDR3 DNA reads TGCGCCAGCAGCGTAGGACTAGCGGGAGATGAGCAGTTCTTC.

The rearrangement links TRBV5-1 to TRBJ2-2, with a weak D call TRBD1 (6 bases). CDR3 length: 13 residues. Germline-derived CDR1 and CDR2 are SGHRS and YFSETQ. V was cut by 5 bases and J by 7 bases, with 12 bases left in between. CDR3 sequence: CASRWGPVGELFF. In DNA, the CDR3 is TGCGCCAGCAGATGGGGGCCGGTCGGGGAGCTGTTTTTT.

The chain employs TRBV10-3 and TRBJ2-1; a possible D gene is TRBD1 (5 bases). Germline V gene data show CDR1 as ENHRY and CDR2 as SYGVKD. Trimming took off 6 bases at V and 0 bases at J, with 21 bases between the two ends. The CDR3 contains 18 residues. The CDR3 loop reads CAIRGQDGPGSSYNEQFF. The CDR3 bases are TGTGCCATCAGGGGGCAAGACGGACCAGGAAGCTCCTACAATGAGCAGTTCTTC.

This clone was seen once. The chain carries TRBV4-1 and TRBJ2-3; the match to TRBD2 covers 10 bases. There are 22 residues in the CDR3. Germline V gene data show CDR1 as MGHRA and CDR2 as YSYEKL. V gave up 1 base and J gave up 1 base; unmatched junction bases: 20. The CDR3 region is CASSQGAGGLAGVPPGTDTQYF. The CDR3 coding sequence is TGCGCCAGCAGCCAAGGGGCCGGCGGCCTAGCGGGGGTACCACCGGGCACAGATACGCAGTATTTT.

This clone was found once. The V and J genes are TRBV5-1 and TRBJ2-7; possibly TRBD1 for D (5 bases). The V gene lost 7 bases and the J gene lost 12 bases, with 11 bases spanning the gap. CDR1 is SGHRS, CDR2 YFSETQ, per germline. The CDR3 contains 9 residues. Here the CDR3 reads CASHRLGYF. DNA for the CDR3: TGCGCCAGCCACAGGCTAGGGTACTTC.

The genes are TRBV5-4 and TRBJ1-6; 7 bases match TRBD1. This CDR3 has 16 amino acids. Looked up from germline, CDR1 is SGHNT and CDR2 is YYREEE (reference sequence). After removal of 0 bases from V and 4 bases from J, the junction contained 4 bases not matched to a gene. The CDR3 loop is CASSLADREYNSPLHF. CDR3 DNA sequence: TGTGCCAGCAGCTTGGCCGACAGGGAGTATAATTCACCCCTCCACTTT.

This chain links TRBV7-2 with TRBJ2-2; D unresolved. CDR3 size: 13 residues. V lost 5 bases and J lost 1, with 5 bases in between. CDR1 is SGHTA and CDR2 is FQGNSA in the germline V gene. CDR3 nucleotides: TGTGCCAGCAGCACACAGAACACCGGGGAGCTGTTTTTT. Translation gives CASSTQNTGELFF. The variable domain in full, with the rest retrieved from reference TRBV7-2 and TRBJ2-2, is GAGVSQSPSNKVTEKGKDVELRCDPISGHTALYWYRQSLGQGLEFLIYFQGNSAPDKSGLPSDRFSAERTGGSVSTLTIQRTQQEDSAVYLCASSTQNTGELFFGEGSRLTVL.

The chain has TRBV18 and TRBJ1-6; 8 bases fit TRBD1. The CDR3 runs to 15 residues. Germline V gene data show CDR1 as KGHSH and CDR2 as LQKENI. The V segment lost 0 bases and the J segment 9 bases; nucleotides outside the gene matches: 4. The CDR3 region has the DNA TGTGCCAGCTCACCACCCCAGGGGGCCGGTTCACCCCTCCACTTT. This encodes CASSPPQGAGSPLHF. The whole variable domain, remainder taken from reference TRBV18 and TRBJ1-6, is NAGVMQNPRHLVRRRGQEARLRCSPMKGHSHVYWYRQLPEEGLKFMVYLQKENIIDESGMPKERFSAEFPKEGPSILRIQQVVRGDSAAYFCASSPPQGAGSPLHFGNGTRLTVT.